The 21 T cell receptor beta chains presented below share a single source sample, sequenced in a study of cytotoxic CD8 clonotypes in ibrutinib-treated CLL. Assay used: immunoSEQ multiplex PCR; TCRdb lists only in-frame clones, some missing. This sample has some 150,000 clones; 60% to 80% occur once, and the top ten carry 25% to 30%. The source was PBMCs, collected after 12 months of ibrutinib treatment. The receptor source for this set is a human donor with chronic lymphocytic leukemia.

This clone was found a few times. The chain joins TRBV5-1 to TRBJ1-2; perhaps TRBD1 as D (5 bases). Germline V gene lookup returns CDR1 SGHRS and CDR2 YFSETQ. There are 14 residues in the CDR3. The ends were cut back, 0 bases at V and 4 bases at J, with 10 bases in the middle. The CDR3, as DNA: TGCGCCAGCAGCTTGGGGGGCACTTCCTATGGCTACACCTTC. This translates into CASSLGGTSYGYTF.

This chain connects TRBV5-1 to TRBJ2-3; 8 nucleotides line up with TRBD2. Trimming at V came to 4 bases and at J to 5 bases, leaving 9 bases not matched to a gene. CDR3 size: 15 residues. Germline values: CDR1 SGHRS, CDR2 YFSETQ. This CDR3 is CASSPGRVSGDTQYF. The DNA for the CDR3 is TGCGCCAGCAGCCCCGGGAGGGTATCTGGAGATACGCAGTATTTT.

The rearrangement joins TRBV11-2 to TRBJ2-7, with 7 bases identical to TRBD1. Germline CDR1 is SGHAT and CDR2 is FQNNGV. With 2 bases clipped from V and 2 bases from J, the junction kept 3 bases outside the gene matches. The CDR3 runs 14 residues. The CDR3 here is CASSLTTGAYEQYF. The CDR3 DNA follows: TGTGCCAGCAGCTTAACAACAGGGGCCTACGAGCAGTACTTC.

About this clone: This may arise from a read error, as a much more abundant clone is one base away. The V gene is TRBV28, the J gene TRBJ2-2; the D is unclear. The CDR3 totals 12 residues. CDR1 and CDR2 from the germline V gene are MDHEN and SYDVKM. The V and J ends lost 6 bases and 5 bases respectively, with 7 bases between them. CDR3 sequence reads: CASSPRTGELFF. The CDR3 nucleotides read TGTGCCAGCAGCCCGCGGACCGGGGAGCTGTTTTTT.

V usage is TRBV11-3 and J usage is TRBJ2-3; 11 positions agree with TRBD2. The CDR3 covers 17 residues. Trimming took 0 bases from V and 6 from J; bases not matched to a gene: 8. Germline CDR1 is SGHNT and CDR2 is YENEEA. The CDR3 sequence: CASSLELLAGAGDTQYF. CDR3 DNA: TGTGCCAGCAGCTTAGAACTACTAGCGGGGGCCGGGGATACGCAGTATTTT.

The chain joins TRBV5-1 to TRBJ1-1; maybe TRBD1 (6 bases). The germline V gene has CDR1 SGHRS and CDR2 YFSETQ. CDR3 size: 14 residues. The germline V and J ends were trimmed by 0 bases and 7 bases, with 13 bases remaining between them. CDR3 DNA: TGCGCCAGCAGCTTGGACCTACAGGGAATTGAAGCTTTCTTT. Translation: CASSLDLQGIEAFF.

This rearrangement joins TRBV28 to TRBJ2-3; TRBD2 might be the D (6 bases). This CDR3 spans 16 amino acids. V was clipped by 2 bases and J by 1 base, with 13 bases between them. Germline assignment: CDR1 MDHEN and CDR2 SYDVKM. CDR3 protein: CASSLRTPGGTDTQYF. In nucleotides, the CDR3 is TGTGCCAGCAGTTTAAGAACTCCGGGGGGCACAGATACGCAGTATTTT.

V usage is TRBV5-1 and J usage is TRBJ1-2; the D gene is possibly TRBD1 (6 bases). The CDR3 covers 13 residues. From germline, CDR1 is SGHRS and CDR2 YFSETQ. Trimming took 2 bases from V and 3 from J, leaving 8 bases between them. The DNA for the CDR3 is TGCGCCAGCAGCTTAGGGGGGGACTATGGCTACACCTTC. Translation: CASSLGGDYGYTF.

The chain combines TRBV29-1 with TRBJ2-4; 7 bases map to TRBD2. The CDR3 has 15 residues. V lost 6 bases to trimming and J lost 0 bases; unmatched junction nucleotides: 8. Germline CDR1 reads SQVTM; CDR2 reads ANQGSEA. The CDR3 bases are TGCAGCGTCGGGGAGGGTAGGCTAGCCAAAAACATTCAGTACTTC. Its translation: CSVGEGRLAKNIQYF.

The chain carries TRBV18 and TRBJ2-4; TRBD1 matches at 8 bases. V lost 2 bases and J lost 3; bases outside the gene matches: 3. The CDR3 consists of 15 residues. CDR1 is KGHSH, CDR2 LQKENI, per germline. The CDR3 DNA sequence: TGTGCCAGCTCACCAGGACAGGGAGGCAAAAACATTCAGTACTTC. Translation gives CASSPGQGGKNIQYF. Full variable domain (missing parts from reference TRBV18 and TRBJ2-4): NAGVMQNPRHLVRRRGQEARLRCSPMKGHSHVYWYRQLPEEGLKFMVYLQKENIIDESGMPKERFSAEFPKEGPSILRIQQVVRGDSAAYFCASSPGQGGKNIQYFGAGTRLSVL.

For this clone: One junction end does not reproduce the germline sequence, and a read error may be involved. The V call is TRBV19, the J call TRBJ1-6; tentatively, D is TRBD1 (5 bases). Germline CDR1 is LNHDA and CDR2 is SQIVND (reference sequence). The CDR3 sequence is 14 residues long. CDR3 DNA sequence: TGTGCCAGTAATCAGGGAGTTTATAGTTCACCCCTCCACTTT. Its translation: CASNQGVYSSPLHF.

CDR3 sequence: CASSPTGRGSEGYTF. In DNA, the CDR3 is TGTGCCAGCTCACCAACCGGAAGGGGTTCGGAAGGCTACACCTTC. The V call is TRBV18, the J call TRBJ1-2, with D perhaps TRBD1 (5 bases). The germline V gene encodes CDR1 KGHSH and CDR2 LQKENI. CDR3 length equals 15 residues. The ends were cut back, 2 bases at V and 8 bases at J, with 18 bases in the middle.

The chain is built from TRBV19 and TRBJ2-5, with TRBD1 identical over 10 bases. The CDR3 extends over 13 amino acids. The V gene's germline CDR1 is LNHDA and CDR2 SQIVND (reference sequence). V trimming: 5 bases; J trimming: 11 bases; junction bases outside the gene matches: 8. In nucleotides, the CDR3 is TGTGCCAGTAGTGACAGGGGGCCGGGAGAGCAGTACTTC. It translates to CASSDRGPGEQYF.

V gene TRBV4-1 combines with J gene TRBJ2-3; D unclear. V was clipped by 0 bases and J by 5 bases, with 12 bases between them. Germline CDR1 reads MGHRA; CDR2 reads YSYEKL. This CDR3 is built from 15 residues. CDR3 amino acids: CASSQDRQAEDTQYF. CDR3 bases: TGCGCCAGCAGCCAAGATAGACAAGCAGAAGATACGCAGTATTTT.

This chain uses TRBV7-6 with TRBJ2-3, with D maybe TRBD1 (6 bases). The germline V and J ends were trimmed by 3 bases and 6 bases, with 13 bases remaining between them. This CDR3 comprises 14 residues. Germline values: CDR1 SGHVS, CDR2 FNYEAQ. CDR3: CASSFNNQGDTQYF. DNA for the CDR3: TGTGCCAGCAGCTTTAATAATCAGGGGGATACGCAGTATTTT.

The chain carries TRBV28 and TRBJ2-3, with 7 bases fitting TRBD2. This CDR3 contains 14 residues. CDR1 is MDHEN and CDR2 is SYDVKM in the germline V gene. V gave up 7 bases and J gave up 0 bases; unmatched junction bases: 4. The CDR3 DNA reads TGTGCCAGCATCCCGGGGGGTAGCACAGATACGCAGTATTTT. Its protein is CASIPGGSTDTQYF.

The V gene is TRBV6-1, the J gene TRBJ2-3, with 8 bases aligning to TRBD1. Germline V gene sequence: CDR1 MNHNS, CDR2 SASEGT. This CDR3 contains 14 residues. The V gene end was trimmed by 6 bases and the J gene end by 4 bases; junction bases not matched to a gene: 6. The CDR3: CASSPGQAPDTQYF. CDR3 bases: TGTGCCAGCAGCCCGGGACAGGCGCCAGATACGCAGTATTTT.

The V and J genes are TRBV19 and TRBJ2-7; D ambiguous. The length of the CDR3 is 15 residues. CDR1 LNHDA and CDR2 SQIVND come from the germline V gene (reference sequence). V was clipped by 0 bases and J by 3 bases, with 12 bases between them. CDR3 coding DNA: TGTGCCAGTAGTATAGAGGCTAGTGAATACTACGAGCAGTACTTC. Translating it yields CASSIEASEYYEQYF.

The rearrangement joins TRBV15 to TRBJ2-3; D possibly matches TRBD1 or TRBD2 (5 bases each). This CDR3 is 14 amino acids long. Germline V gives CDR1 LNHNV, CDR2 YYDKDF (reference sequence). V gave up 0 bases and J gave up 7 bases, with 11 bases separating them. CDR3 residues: CATSREGTTYTQYF. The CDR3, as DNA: TGTGCCACCAGCAGAGAAGGGACCACGTATACGCAGTATTTT.

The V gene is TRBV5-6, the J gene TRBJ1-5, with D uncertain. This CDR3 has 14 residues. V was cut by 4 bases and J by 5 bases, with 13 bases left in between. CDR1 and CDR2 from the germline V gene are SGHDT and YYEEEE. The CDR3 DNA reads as TGTGCCAGCAGCGACGGGCCGGCCGATCAGCCCCAGCATTTT. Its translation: CASSDGPADQPQHF.

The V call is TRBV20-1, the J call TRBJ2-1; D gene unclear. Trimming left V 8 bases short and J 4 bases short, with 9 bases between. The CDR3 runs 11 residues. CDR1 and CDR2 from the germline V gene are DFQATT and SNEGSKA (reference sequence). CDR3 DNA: TGCAGTTCGCTCCTTTACAATGAGCAGTTCTTC. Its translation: CSSLLYNEQFF.